Here is one T cell receptor beta chain with its context. The target antigen is unknown. CDR3 length: 12 amino acids. With 2 bases removed from V and 3 bases from J, the gap between germline ends came to 5 bases. Germline CDR1 MDHEN, CDR2 SYDVKM. This sample is part of a study of T cell responses to AZD1222 COVID-19 vaccine. Whole-study results and caveats: Among those given AZD1222, only five or six were seropositive at baseline.

TCRdb's table, derived via immunoSEQ multiplex PCR, lists solely in-frame clones and lacks some. The sample has over 95,000 clones, approximately 91% seen once. The source of this sequence is an adult who received the AZD1222 COVID-19 vaccine. This sample comprised peripheral blood, obtained 28 days after the second AZD1222 dose. This chain connects TRBV28 to TRBJ2-7; D call uncertain. DNA for the CDR3: TGTGCCAGCAGTTTACGGGTCTACGAGCAGTACTTC. Protein product: CASSLRVYEQYF.